A single sample is the source of the 8 T cell receptor beta chains below, sequenced in a study of T-cell memory formation after mild COVID-19. In TCRdb, the 5' RACE reads were re-called with MiXCR into one record per CDR3 protein. The table includes about 280,000 distinct CDR3 sequences, approximately 8.4% detected once. Sequencing was carried out using PBMCs or a T cell subset sorted from them (not recorded which). These TCRs come from a man younger than 35 who had mild COVID-19 (a few samples of this study predate the infection). Cell type and time point are not known.

In its sample, this clonotype was seen many times. The chain joins TRBV10-3 to TRBJ1-2; TRBD1 matches 9 bases. Germline assignment: CDR1 ENHRY and CDR2 SYGVKD. V lost 5 bases and J lost 5; bases outside the gene matches: 3. The CDR3 contains 13 residues. CDR3 DNA sequence: TGTGCCATCAGTTCCGGGACAGGGTATGGCTACACCTTC. Translated: CAISSGTGYGYTF.

This clonotype has a handful of counts. The rearrangement uses TRBV19 and TRBJ1-2, with 8 bases fitting TRBD1. Germline values: CDR1 LNHDA, CDR2 SQIVND (reference sequence). There are 15 residues in the CDR3. V shed 3 bases and J 3 bases; nucleotides not matched to a gene: 6. CDR3 in DNA: TGTGCCAGTAGTATCCAGCAGACAGGGGACTATGGCTACACCTTC. It yields the protein CASSIQQTGDYGYTF. Full variable domain (missing parts from reference TRBV19 and TRBJ1-2): DGGITQSPKYLFRKEGQNVTLSCEQNLNHDAMYWYRQDPGQGLRLIYYSQIVNDFQKGDIAEGYSVSREKKESFPLTVTSAQKNPTAFYLCASSIQQTGDYGYTFGSGTRLTVV.

The chain couples TRBV27 to TRBJ2-3, with a possible D match to TRBD2 (6 bases). V was trimmed by 6 bases and J by 13 bases, leaving 20 bases between them. CDR1 and CDR2 (germline): MNHEY, SMNVEV (reference sequence). This CDR3 is 13 amino acids long. The CDR3 spells CASSHGGRAYEYF. In DNA, the CDR3 is TGTGCCAGCAGCCACGGGGGACGCGCTTACGAGTATTTT.

The J gene is TRBJ1-3, the V gene TRBV27, with TRBD1 identical over 8 bases. V shed 0 bases and J 2 bases; nucleotides not matched to a gene: 0. Per the germline V gene, CDR1 is MNHEY and CDR2 is SMNVEV (reference sequence). This CDR3 region has 15 residues. The CDR3 reads CASSLSTGAGNTIYF. The CDR3 bases are TGTGCCAGCAGTTTATCGACAGGGGCTGGAAACACCATATATTTT.

This sequence joins TRBV5-1 and TRBJ2-5, with 10 bases matching TRBD1. The CDR3 totals 17 residues. Germline loops: CDR1 SGHRS, CDR2 YFSETQ. J lost 2 bases, V lost 5 bases, and 12 bases had no gene match. The CDR3 here is CASRAPGQGLPQETQYF. Written as DNA, the CDR3 is TGCGCCAGCAGGGCTCCGGGACAGGGGCTACCTCAAGAGACCCAGTACTTC.

This clonotype was seen only a few times. CDR3 in DNA: TGCAGCGTTGCTGGACTAGCAGTTACAGATACGCAGTATTTT. Translating gives CSVAGLAVTDTQYF. This chain uses TRBV29-1 with TRBJ2-3; 8 nucleotides align to TRBD2. The CDR3 is 14 residues long. Germline CDR1 SQVTM, CDR2 ANQGSEA. The trim removed 4 bases at V and 3 bases at J, leaving 6 bases unmatched.

This chain connects TRBV7-2 to TRBJ2-2; D gene ambiguous. Trimming pared 4 bases from V and 4 bases from J, leaving 10 bases between. CDR1 and CDR2 from the germline V gene are SGHTA and FQGNSA. The CDR3 runs 14 residues. CDR3 nucleotide sequence: TGTGCCAGCAGCTCTTGGGGAAGCACCGGGGAGCTGTTTTTT. It codes for CASSSWGSTGELFF.

This clonotype came up a few times. The J gene is TRBJ1-4, the V gene TRBV7-2; TRBD1 is a possible D gene (6 bases). CDR1 and CDR2 from the germline V gene are SGHTA and FQGNSA. This CDR3 is 16 amino acids long. Trimming removed 1 base at V and 11 bases at J, with 20 bases between. The DNA of the CDR3 is TGTGCCAGCAGCTTAGGATGGGGGGCCCCCCAGAACAAACTGTTTTTT. This codes for CASSLGWGAPQNKLFF.